The T cell receptor (beta chain) described here comes from a study of blood T cell repertoires in COVID-19. Trimming removed 0 bases from V and 4 bases from J; junction bases left unmatched: 5. Germline V CDR1 and CDR2: SGDLS, YYNGEE. The CDR3 totals 15 residues. Donors in Cohort 3 counted as recovered after two negative PCRs, clearance, or symptom resolution. Measured with immunoSEQ multiplex PCR; TCRdb has only the in-frame clones, and not every one. Of some 320,000 clones listed, roughly nine tenths were seen once; the top ten hold 2.6%. This clonotype originated in a man aged 55 to 69 who had recovered from COVID-19. This sequence joins TRBV9 and TRBJ1-1; 8 bases align to TRBD1. Sequencing was carried out using PBMCs or T cells enriched from blood (not recorded which). The CDR3 sequence: CASSVGQQGGTEAFF. The CDR3 nucleotides read TGTGCCAGCAGCGTAGGACAACAGGGGGGCACTGAAGCTTTCTTT.